The clone carrying this TCR beta chain appeared many times. Antigen: not known. This sample stems from a study of molecular identifiers for immune sequencing clone quantification. One entry per CDR3 protein, called by TCRdb with MiXCR from the PCR reads. This sample has hundreds of thousands of distinct CDR3 sequences, with about 25% found just once. Overall study results and limits: Effector cells had over 99% of their molecules in clones above 20 RNA copies, while naive cells had under 1%.

The length of the CDR3 is 16 residues. Sorting selected naive CD8 T cells with a CD8+CD4-CCR7+CD45RA+ phenotype. The sequence was collected from a human donor in good health. Some libraries in this study had Jurkat cell RNA spiked in. Material for sequencing was naive CD8+ T cells from blood, with Jurkat cell RNA spiked in. Subset denoted: FACS-sorted CD8+CD4-CCR7+CD45RA+ naive T cells. This chain links TRBV21-1 with TRBJ2-3; the DNA was not used to check the table's D call, TRBD1. TRBV21-1 is a listed pseudogene. The CDR3 region has the DNA TGTGCCAGCAGCAAGAGGACAGGGTGTAACACAGATACGCAGTATTTT. Translation gives CASSKRTGCNTDTQYF.